The rows below give T cell receptor beta chains drawn from one sample of a study of blood T cell repertoires in COVID-19. Here immunoSEQ multiplex PCR was the method, and the copy in TCRdb shows in-frame clones only, minus some. The table includes about 160,000 clones, just under 85% detected once. Sequenced: peripheral blood. These receptors were obtained from a woman aged 80 or over with acute or convalescent COVID-19. CDR3s include the opening cysteine and the closing phenylalanine or tryptophan. The order of the fields is CDR3 protein, CDR3 DNA, D gene, clone size, V gene, J gene. D genes are given only for firm matches. Size tells how often a clone was seen (once, few, many) or the class of an expanded clone, and some rows leave it out.

CASSSGGLAGGSSYNEQFF	TGCGCCAGCAGCTCGGGCGGACTAGCGGGGGGGAGCTCCTACAATGAGCAGTTCTTC	TRBD2	-	TRBV5-1	TRBJ2-1
CATRRLTDNQPQHF	TGTGCCACAAGGCGACTTACTGACAATCAGCCCCAGCATTTT	-	-	TRBV6-5	TRBJ1-5
CASSQARRGYTF	TGTGCCAGCAGCCAAGCCAGGCGTGGCTACACCTTC	-	-	TRBV3-1/TRBV3-2	TRBJ1-2
CASSRGTASGPQETQYF	TGTGCCAGCAGCCGGGGAACGGCTAGCGGGCCCCAAGAGACCCAGTACTTC	TRBD2	few	TRBV7-9	TRBJ2-5
CASSGLAAAYNEQFF	TGTGCCAGCAGCGGACTAGCGGCCGCCTACAATGAGCAGTTCTTC	TRBD2	-	TRBV9	TRBJ2-1
CASSALGNTIYF	TGTGCCAGCAGCGCCCTCGGGAACACCATATATTTT	-	-	TRBV9	TRBJ1-3
CASSEAGGTYEQYF	TGTGCCAGCAGCGAAGCGGGAGGGACCTACGAGCAGTACTTC	TRBD2	-	TRBV7-2	TRBJ2-7
CASSAEGWGQGAETQYF	TGTGCCAGCAGCGCCGAGGGGTGGGGACAGGGGGCAGAGACCCAGTACTTC	TRBD1	-	TRBV7-2	TRBJ2-5
CASSQDVRGTTEAFF	TGTGCCAGCAGCCAAGATGTCAGGGGTACCACTGAAGCTTTCTTT	-	-	TRBV3-1/TRBV3-2	TRBJ1-1
CASSTLAVYTGELFF	TGTGCCAGTAGTACCTTAGCGGTCTACACCGGGGAGCTGTTTTTT	-	-	TRBV19	TRBJ2-2
CASTRDSYSPLHF	TGTGCCAGCACTCGGGACAGCTATTCACCCCTCCACTTT	TRBD1	-	TRBV25-1	TRBJ1-6
CASSLSVSTNEKLFF	TGTGCCAGCTCACTTTCGGTGTCAACTAATGAAAAACTGTTTTTT	-	-	TRBV18	TRBJ1-4
CASSLGGLAESYNEQFF	TGTGCCAGCAGCTTAGGAGGACTAGCCGAATCCTACAATGAGCAGTTCTTC	TRBD2	-	TRBV11-2	TRBJ2-1
CATNRGHEQYF	TGTGCCACGAACAGGGGCCACGAGCAGTACTTC	TRBD1	-	TRBV27	TRBJ2-7
CASRDFITVEQYF	TGTGCCAGCCGGGACTTCATAACTGTGGAGCAGTACTTC	-	-	TRBV5-4	TRBJ2-7
CASTVLAGTGTGGYTF	TGTGCCAGCACCGTTTTGGCCGGGACAGGGACCGGTGGCTACACCTTC	TRBD1	-	TRBV27	TRBJ1-2
CASRPNGNEQYF	TGTGCCAGCAGGCCGAACGGTAACGAGCAGTACTTC	-	few	TRBV12-3/TRBV12-4	TRBJ2-7
CAWSLGTGGYTF	TGTGCCTGGAGCCTCGGGACTGGGGGCTACACCTTC	-	-	TRBV30	TRBJ1-2
CASSLALRTGGEFF	TGTGCCAGCAGCTTAGCGCTCAGGACAGGGGGCGAGTTCTTC	TRBD1	-	TRBV7-2	TRBJ2-1
CASSWDREYEQYF	TGTGCCAGCAGCTGGGACAGGGAATACGAGCAGTACTTC	TRBD1	-	TRBV11-3	TRBJ2-7
CAAGGRAGEQYF	TGTGCGGCCGGGGGGCGCGCGGGGGAGCAGTACTTC	-	-	TRBV19	TRBJ2-7
CAISESGAGGPNTGELFF	TGTGCCATCAGTGAGTCTGGTGCGGGAGGGCCAAACACCGGGGAGCTGTTTTTT	TRBD2	-	TRBV10-3	TRBJ2-2
CASSLETGAYNEQFF	TGCGCCAGCAGCTTGGAGACAGGGGCATACAATGAGCAGTTCTTC	TRBD1	-	TRBV5-1	TRBJ2-1